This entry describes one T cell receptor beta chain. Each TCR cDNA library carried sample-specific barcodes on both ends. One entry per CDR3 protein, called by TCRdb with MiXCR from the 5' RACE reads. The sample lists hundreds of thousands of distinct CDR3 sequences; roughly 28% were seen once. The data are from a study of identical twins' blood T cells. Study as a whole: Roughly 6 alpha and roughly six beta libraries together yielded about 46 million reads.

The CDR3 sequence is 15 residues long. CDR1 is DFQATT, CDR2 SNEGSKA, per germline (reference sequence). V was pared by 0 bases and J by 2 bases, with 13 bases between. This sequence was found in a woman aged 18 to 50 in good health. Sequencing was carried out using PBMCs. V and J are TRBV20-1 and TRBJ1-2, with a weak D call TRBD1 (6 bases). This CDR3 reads CSARDPGDSNYGYTF. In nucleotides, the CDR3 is TGCAGTGCTAGAGATCCAGGGGACTCGAACTATGGCTACACCTTC.